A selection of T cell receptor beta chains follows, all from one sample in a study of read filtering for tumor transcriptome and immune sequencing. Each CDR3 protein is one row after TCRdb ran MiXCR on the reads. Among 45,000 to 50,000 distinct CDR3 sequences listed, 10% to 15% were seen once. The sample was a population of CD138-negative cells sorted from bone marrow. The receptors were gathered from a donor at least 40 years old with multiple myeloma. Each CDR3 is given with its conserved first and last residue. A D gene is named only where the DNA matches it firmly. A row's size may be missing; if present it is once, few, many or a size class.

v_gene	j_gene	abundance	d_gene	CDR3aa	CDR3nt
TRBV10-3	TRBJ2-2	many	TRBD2	CAISDPGLAGDSGELFF	TGTGCCATCAGTGACCCCGGACTAGCGGGTGACTCCGGGGAGCTGTTTTTT
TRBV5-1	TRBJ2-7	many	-	CASSLPQTSTGEQYF	TGCGCCAGCAGCTTACCCCAAACTAGCACGGGCGAGCAGTACTTC
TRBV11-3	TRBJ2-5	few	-	CASSRRLVGISGETQYF	TGTGCCAGCAGCCGCCGCCTGGTAGGGATCAGTGGAGAGACCCAGTACTTC
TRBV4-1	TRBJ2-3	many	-	CASSQGRGLLMADTQYF	TGCGCCAGCAGCCAAGGACGAGGGTTACTGATGGCAGATACGCAGTATTTT
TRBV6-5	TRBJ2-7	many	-	CASSYRRAGHSYEQYF	TGTGCCAGCAGTTACAGGCGGGCAGGGCACTCCTACGAGCAGTACTTC
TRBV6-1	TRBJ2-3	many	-	CASSEGVGSLDTQYF	TGTGCCAGCAGTGAAGGAGTCGGGAGTTTAGATACGCAGTATTTT
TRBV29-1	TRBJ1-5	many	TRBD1	CSVGQGIGQPQHF	TGCAGCGTTGGACAGGGGATCGGTCAGCCCCAGCATTTT
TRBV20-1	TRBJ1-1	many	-	CSATPPTGNTEAFF	TGCAGTGCTACGCCCCCGACAGGGAACACTGAAGCTTTCTTT
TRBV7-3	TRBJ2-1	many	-	CASSSTGNEQFF	TGTGCCAGCAGTTCCACCGGCAATGAGCAGTTCTTC
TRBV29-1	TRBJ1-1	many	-	CSVDTGSSETEAFF	TGCAGCGTCGACACAGGGTCCAGCGAGACTGAAGCTTTCTTT
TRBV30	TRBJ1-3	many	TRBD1	CAWSQQGAPGNTIYF	TGTGCCTGGAGTCAACAGGGGGCTCCCGGAAACACCATATATTTT
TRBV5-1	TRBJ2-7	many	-	CASRPEGGSYEQYF	TGCGCCAGCAGGCCTGAGGGGGGCTCCTACGAGCAGTACTTC
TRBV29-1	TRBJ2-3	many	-	CSVPSGSDTQYF	TGCAGCGTGCCCTCCGGGTCCGATACGCAGTATTTT
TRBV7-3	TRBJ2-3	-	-	CASSAGPRGSDTQYF	TGTGCCAGCAGCGCGGGACCGCGAGGGTCTGATACGCAGTATTTT
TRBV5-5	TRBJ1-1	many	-	CASSLVGYLLNTEAFF	TGTGCCAGCAGCTTGGTAGGATACTTATTGAACACTGAAGCTTTCTTT
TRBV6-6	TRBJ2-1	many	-	CASSYPTGPQQFF	TGTGCCAGCAGTTACCCTACAGGGCCGCAGCAGTTCTTC
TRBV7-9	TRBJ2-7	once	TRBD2	CASGPSGGTGEQYF	TGTGCCAGCGGCCCTAGCGGGGGAACGGGAGAGCAGTACTTC
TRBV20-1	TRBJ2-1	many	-	CSARDPYGSYNEQFF	TGCAGTGCTAGAGATCCCTACGGGTCCTACAATGAGCAGTTCTTC
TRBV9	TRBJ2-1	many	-	CASSVGGYEYPGSNEQFF	TGTGCCAGCAGCGTAGGGGGGTATGAGTACCCCGGCTCCAATGAGCAGTTCTTC
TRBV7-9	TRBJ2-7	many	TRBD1	CASSLAGQGHEQYF	TGTGCCAGCAGCTTAGCGGGACAGGGCCACGAGCAGTACTTC
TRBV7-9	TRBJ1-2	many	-	CASSNHIASYTF	TGTGCCAGCAGTAATCACATCGCTAGCTACACCTTC
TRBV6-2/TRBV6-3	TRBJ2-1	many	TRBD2	CASSSPGLAVSYNEQFF	TGTGCCAGCAGTTCACCGGGACTAGCTGTCTCCTACAATGAGCAGTTCTTC
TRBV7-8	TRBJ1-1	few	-	CASGLDPNTEAFF	TGTGCCAGCGGCTTAGACCCGAACACTGAAGCTTTCTTT
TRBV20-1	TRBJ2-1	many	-	CSARSGSSYNEQFF	TGCAGTGCTCGAAGCGGTAGCTCCTACAATGAGCAGTTCTTC
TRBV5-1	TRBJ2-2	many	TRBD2	CASRPGTSNGELFF	TGCGCCAGCCGACCCGGGACTAGCAACGGGGAGCTGTTTTTT
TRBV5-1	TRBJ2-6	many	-	CASSLAGDSSGANVLTF	TGCGCCAGCAGCTTGGCAGGGGATTCGTCTGGGGCCAACGTCCTGACTTTC
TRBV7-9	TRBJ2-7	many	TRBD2	CASSGPTSESSYEQYF	TGTGCCAGCAGCGGACCCACTAGCGAGAGCTCCTACGAGCAGTACTTC
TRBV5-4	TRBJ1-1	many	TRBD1	CASSWDRVSATEAFF	TGTGCCAGCAGCTGGGACAGGGTTTCGGCCACTGAAGCTTTCTTT
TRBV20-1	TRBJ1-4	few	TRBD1	CSAQGAANEKLFF	TGCAGTGCCCAGGGGGCGGCTAATGAAAAACTGTTTTTT
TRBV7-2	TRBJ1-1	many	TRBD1	CASSFRGQLTEAFF	TGTGCCAGCAGCTTCAGGGGACAGCTCACTGAAGCTTTCTTT
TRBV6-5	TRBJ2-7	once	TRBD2	CASSDYTVAGVSGQYF	TGTGCCAGCAGTGACTATACCGTAGCGGGAGTCTCCGGGCAGTACTTC
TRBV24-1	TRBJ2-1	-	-	CATSDSLARYNEQFF	TGCGCCACCAGTGATTCACTGGCACGGTACAATGAGCAGTTCTTC
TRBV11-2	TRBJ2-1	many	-	CASSSRSEPNSYNEQFF	TGTGCCAGCAGCTCCCGGAGCGAGCCTAACTCCTACAATGAGCAGTTCTTC
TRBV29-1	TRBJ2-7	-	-	CSVEDSPFERYF	TGCAGCGTTGAAGACTCCCCTTTCGAGCGGTACTTC
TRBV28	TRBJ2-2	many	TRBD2	CASSFETSGLRELFF	TGTGCCAGCAGTTTCGAGACTAGCGGGTTAAGGGAGCTGTTTTTT
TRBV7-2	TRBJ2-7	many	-	CASSARDNSYEQYF	TGTGCCAGCAGCGCCCGGGACAACTCCTACGAGCAGTACTTC
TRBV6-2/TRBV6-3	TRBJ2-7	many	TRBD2	CASSSSTSGFYEQYF	TGTGCCAGCAGTTCCTCGACTAGCGGGTTCTACGAGCAGTACTTC
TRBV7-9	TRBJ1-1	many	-	CASSQAGREAFF	TGTGCCAGCAGCCAGGCGGGCCGCGAAGCTTTCTTT
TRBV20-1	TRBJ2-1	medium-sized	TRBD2	CSARVGTAAGRRFFYNEQFF	TGCAGTGCTAGAGTAGGGACCGCCGCCGGGAGGAGGTTTTTCTACAATGAGCAGTTCTTC
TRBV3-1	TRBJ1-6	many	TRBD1	CASGTGNSPLHF	TGTGCCAGCGGGACAGGGAATTCACCCCTCCACTTT
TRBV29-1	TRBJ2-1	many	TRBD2	CSVRTSSRSNEQFF	TGCAGCGTCCGGACTAGCTCGAGATCCAATGAGCAGTTCTTC
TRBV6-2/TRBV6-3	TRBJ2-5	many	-	CASTNRETQYF	TGTGCCAGCACCAACCGGGAGACCCAGTACTTC
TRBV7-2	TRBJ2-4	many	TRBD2	CASSLQGLSKNIQYF	TGTGCCAGCAGCCTGCAGGGACTAAGCAAAAACATTCAGTACTTC
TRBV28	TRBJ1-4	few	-	CASSLAGKLFF	TGTGCCAGCAGTTTGGCCGGGAAACTGTTTTTT
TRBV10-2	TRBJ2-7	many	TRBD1	CASSTPGQKTYEQYF	TGCGCCAGCAGTACGCCGGGACAGAAGACCTACGAGCAGTACTTC
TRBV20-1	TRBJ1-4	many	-	CSARGNSGVVYEKLFF	TGCAGTGCTAGAGGAAACTCAGGGGTGGTGTATGAAAAACTGTTTTTT
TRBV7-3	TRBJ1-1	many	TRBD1	CASSLTRTGGAGTEAFF	TGTGCCAGCAGCTTAACAAGGACAGGGGGCGCGGGCACTGAAGCTTTCTTT
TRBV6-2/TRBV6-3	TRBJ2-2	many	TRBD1	CASSGQGPRGTGELFF	TGTGCCAGCAGTGGACAGGGACCGCGTGGCACCGGGGAGCTGTTTTTT
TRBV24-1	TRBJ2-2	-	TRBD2	CATSDPRGGRTGELFF	TGTGCCACCAGTGATCCTCGCGGGGGAAGGACCGGGGAGCTGTTTTTT
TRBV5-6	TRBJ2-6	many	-	CASSFWGSGANVLTF	TGTGCCAGCAGCTTTTGGGGGAGCGGGGCCAACGTCCTGACTTTC
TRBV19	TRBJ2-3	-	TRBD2	CASSVSLAGVGTTLDTQCF	TGTGCCAGTAGTGTAAGTCTAGCGGGAGTAGGCACCACACTAGATACGCAGTGTTTT
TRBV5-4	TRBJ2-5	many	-	CASSLAGSTGIETQYF	TGTGCCAGCAGCTTGGCCGGTTCTACAGGGATTGAGACCCAGTACTTC
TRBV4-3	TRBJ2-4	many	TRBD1	CASSHEIGTGRNIQYF	TGCGCCAGCAGCCATGAGATCGGGACAGGAAGAAACATTCAGTACTTC
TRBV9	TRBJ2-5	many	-	CASSVGLAQETQYF	TGTGCCAGCAGCGTAGGGCTAGCGCAAGAGACCCAGTACTTC